A single sample is the source of the 13 T cell receptor beta chains below, sequenced in a study of T cell responses to AZD1222 COVID-19 vaccine. Sequenced by immunoSEQ multiplex PCR; TCRdb stores in-frame clones only, minus some. The sample holds around 53,000 clones, roughly 85% seen once. Here the sequenced sample was peripheral blood, taken 28 days after the second AZD1222 dose. The receptors were sampled from an adult who received the AZD1222 COVID-19 vaccine.

The chain is built from TRBV5-6 and TRBJ2-3, with 8 bases identical to TRBD1. After removal of 0 bases from V and 4 bases from J, the junction contained 7 bases not matched to a gene. This CDR3 has 16 residues. Germline lookup yields CDR1 SGHDT and CDR2 YYEEEE. The CDR3 here is CASSLGTGRRADTQYF. The DNA for the CDR3 is TGTGCCAGCAGCTTGGGGACAGGGCGGAGGGCAGATACGCAGTATTTT.

This chain uses TRBV30 with TRBJ1-2; D is ambiguous. Germline V gene sequence: CDR1 GTSNPN, CDR2 SVGIG (reference sequence). V lost 4 bases and J 3 bases, leaving 21 bases between the germline ends. This CDR3 region has 16 residues. CDR3 in DNA: TGTGCCTGGAACCAATTAAACAGTTCCCCCGACTATGGCTACACCTTC. It specifies CAWNQLNSSPDYGYTF.

This chain links TRBV21-1 with TRBJ2-7; the table gives TRBD2 as D, unverified against the DNA. TRBV21-1 is annotated as a pseudogene. CDR3 size: 13 residues. For the CDR3, the DNA is TGTGCCAGCCCGATTAGCCCACCCTACGAGCAGTACTTC. It is translated as CASPISPPYEQYF.

The rearrangement joins TRBV29-1 to TRBJ1-1; D call uncertain. This CDR3 has 14 residues. The V end lost 4 bases, the J end lost 0 bases, and 12 bases lay between the germline ends. Germline V gene lookup returns CDR1 SQVTM and CDR2 ANQGSEA. The CDR3 DNA reads TGCAGCGTTGTGGGCGGTCGAATGAACACTGAAGCTTTCTTT. Translated: CSVVGGRMNTEAFF.

The chain uses TRBV27 and TRBJ1-5, with a possible D match to TRBD1 (5 bases). The V gene's germline CDR1 is MNHEY and CDR2 SMNVEV (reference sequence). The CDR3 is made up of 19 amino acids. Trimming removed 2 bases from V and 0 bases from J, with 20 bases in between. CDR3 residues: CASSLIGAPRGYSNQPQHF. As DNA, the CDR3 is TGTGCCAGCAGTTTAATAGGGGCCCCTCGGGGATATAGCAATCAGCCCCAGCATTTT.

The chain links TRBV19 to TRBJ2-1, with D perhaps TRBD1 or TRBD2 (5 bases each). V dropped 4 bases and J dropped 0 bases, with 13 bases sitting between them. CDR3 length equals 16 residues. Germline V gene sequence: CDR1 LNHDA, CDR2 SQIVND (reference sequence). The CDR3 coding sequence is TGTGCCAGTAGTAGTAGGGACGCTCGCTCCTACAATGAGCAGTTCTTC. Translated, it gives CASSSRDARSYNEQFF.

The genes are TRBV6-6 and TRBJ2-6; TRBD1 is a possible D gene (6 bases). V was shortened by 5 bases and J by 4 bases, with 12 bases between the two germline ends. CDR1 MNHNY and CDR2 SVGAGI come from the germline V gene (reference sequence). This CDR3 contains 15 residues. CDR3 nucleotides: TGTGCCAGCAGTCACAGGGAATCAGGGGCCAACGTCCTGACTTTC. It codes for CASSHRESGANVLTF.

This rearrangement joins TRBV28 to TRBJ2-1, with 11 bases that match TRBD1. CDR3 length: 17 residues. Germline V gene sequence: CDR1 MDHEN, CDR2 SYDVKM. V was pared by 7 bases and J by 3 bases, with 11 bases of the junction left unmatched. CDR3: CASNPDRGRDIYNEQFF. The DNA for the CDR3 is TGTGCCAGCAACCCGGACAGGGGGCGGGATATCTACAATGAGCAGTTCTTC.

This sequence joins TRBV7-9 and TRBJ2-1, with 7 nucleotides matching TRBD2. The J segment lost 5 bases and the V segment lost 9 bases, leaving 10 bases of the junction unmatched. CDR3 length: 14 residues. Germline V gene lookup returns CDR1 SEHNR and CDR2 FQNEAQ (reference sequence). This CDR3 reads CASQRDGWDNEQFF. CDR3 nucleotide sequence: TGTGCCAGTCAGCGGGACGGTTGGGACAATGAGCAGTTCTTC.

The V and J genes are TRBV7-9 and TRBJ2-7; 10 positions agree with TRBD1. With V trimmed by 2 bases and J by 4 bases, 8 bases remained unmatched. This CDR3 is 16 amino acids long. Germline V CDR1 and CDR2: SEHNR, FQNEAQ (reference sequence). For the CDR3, the DNA is TGTGCCAGCAGCTTACCCGGGACAGGGGCACTGTACGAGCAGTACTTC. This sequence encodes CASSLPGTGALYEQYF.

The chain carries TRBV7-2 and TRBJ1-2; D gene unclear. The CDR3 spans 15 residues. Trimming removed 0 bases from V and 7 bases from J, with 15 bases in between. Germline assignment: CDR1 SGHTA and CDR2 FQGNSA. The CDR3 protein is CASSLANLGEAGYTF. DNA of the CDR3: TGTGCCAGCAGCTTAGCGAATCTCGGGGAAGCTGGCTACACCTTC.

J is TRBJ1-2 and V is TRBV4-1; D call uncertain. Germline-derived CDR1 and CDR2 are MGHRA and YSYEKL. V was shortened by 0 bases and J by 5 bases, with 25 bases between the two germline ends. The CDR3 extends over 19 amino acids. CDR3 loop: CASSQDKSKLEWLRYGYTF. The CDR3 region has the DNA TGCGCCAGCAGCCAAGATAAGTCGAAGTTGGAGTGGCTAAGGTATGGCTACACCTTC.

This chain uses TRBV15 with TRBJ2-2; no firm D call. Germline CDR1 LNHNV, CDR2 YYDKDF (reference sequence). Trimming cost V 0 bases and J 6 bases, with 5 bases left between them. The CDR3 spans 13 residues. The CDR3 sequence: CATSREYSGELFF. The DNA for the CDR3 is TGTGCCACCAGCAGAGAGTACTCCGGGGAGCTGTTTTTT.